This T cell receptor (beta chain) is from a study of T cell repertoires in ileal Crohn's disease (dated by TCRdb to the late 2010s). About the full investigation: The median duration of disease was around 7.3 years, and at the time of surgery approximately 34% of patients were active smokers. TCR repertoire analysis was performed in a few dozen Crohn's disease patients drawn from a prospective multicentre cohort. The study ran alongside a multicentre cohort designed to identify predictors of early endoscopic recurrence after ileocolonic resection. The study sequenced 150 to 200 mucosal samples from roughly 60 patients, taken at several locations on the surgical specimen and at postoperative endoscopy. All patients had surgery for a complication: stricturing disease in roughly 60% and penetrating disease in about 40%. Endoscopic postoperative recurrence was defined by a Rutgeerts score above i0. About half of the patients received postoperative therapy: around ten received thiopurines and 15 to 20 received anti-TNF agents.

This clone was seen a single time. Its specific antigen is unknown. No base quality values were provided; no much bigger clone lies one nucleotide off. Adults with ileal or ileocolonic Crohn's disease for whom ileocolonic resection was indicated were considered eligible. Whole ileal mucosal biopsies were kept frozen at -80 degrees C prior to DNA extraction. Genomic DNA was extracted from frozen whole biopsies using a TRizol-based method and was quantified with a NanoDrop 2000 spectrophotometer. The full study reports these points: Higher percentages of high-frequency clones at the time of surgery were linked to endoscopic recurrence, and every patient with clonality above 26.8% (18/57) had recurrence. Compared with CD4 T cells, sorted CD8 T cells contained more high-frequency clones, which suggests that the mucosal expansions were mostly CD8. Only a subgroup of patients, of unstated size, had mucosal CD4 and CD8 T cells sorted and sequenced. Compared with non-smokers, patients who were active smokers at surgery showed a significantly higher proportion of clonal expansions (around 24% vs 18%, p=0.02).

For commercial TCRB immunosequencing, around 500 nanograms of biopsy DNA were submitted for each sample. CDR3 regions were amplified from genomic DNA by Adaptive Biotechnology using a two-step, amplification bias-controlled multiplex PCR. Primers for every V and J gene segment were used in the first PCR, and barcodes and Illumina adapters were added in the second PCR. CDR3 libraries were sequenced on an Illumina instrument. The paper's data handling went like this. Vendor-provided pipelines were combined with custom analysis of raw data in R/Bioconductor under R version 3.3.0. Clonality, ranging from 0 to 1, was calculated as the inverse of the normalised Shannon entropy of all productive clones. High-frequency clones were defined as the share of the repertoire taken up by the top 100 clones, keeping only clones that passed a 95% confidence test. Overlap between samples was measured with the Morisita-Horn index, while repertoire diversity was measured with the Simpson index. Drawn from immuneACCESS, this table holds only the in-frame rearrangements with V and J called that TCRdb kept. Clones are partly lost; checked studies trace under half to an unresolved V gene and leave the rest unexplained. V and J calls and clone size are copied from that table; D and trimming were computed from the DNA. The sample table lists several thousand clones, roughly four fifths of them with a count of one. The ten largest clones add up to 7% to 9.5% of the sample.

V is cut back by 3 bases and J by 6 bases, with 10 bases in the junction unmatched. The CDR3 spans 14 residues, from the cysteine through the phenylalanine. This entry keeps only the CDR3 DNA: 42 bases, framed from base 1. Taken from the germline V gene (reference sequence), the CDR1 and CDR2 loops are GTSNPN and SVGIG. Specimen: ileal tissue. Recombination joined TRBV30 with TRBJ2-5; 7 nucleotides in the junction match TRBD1. This TCR was recovered from an adult with Crohn's disease. CDR3 region: CAWSGDRSGQTQYF. The nucleotide sequence is given as TGTGCCTGGAGCGGGGACAGAAGTGGACAGACCCAGTACTTC.